The TCR beta chain under discussion was sequenced for a study of cytomegalovirus exposure and HLA in healthy donors. Study-wide background: The early release's HLA-typed donors yielded some 85 million unique TCRs.

The study ran its PCR with 60 Vbeta and 13 Jbeta primers. TCRdb's table, derived via immunoSEQ multiplex PCR, lists solely in-frame clones and lacks some. Its table records roughly 120,000 clones. General study findings and limits: According to a later analysis, most TCR beta chains associated with CMV appeared HLA-restricted. A prior analysis recorded that most TCR beta V segments were productive about 90% or about 30% of the time. In a later analysis, compared with equally common non-associated chains, HLA-associated beta chains were more expanded.

V was clipped by 10 bases and J by 5 bases, with 16 bases between them. The CDR3 loop spans 13 amino acids. The V gene's germline CDR1 is MDHEN and CDR2 SYDVKM. Concerning this clone: Antigen: not known.

The sample consisted of PBMCs. This receptor was obtained from a man aged 25-45 years in good health and CMV-seronegative. The rearrangement links TRBV28 to TRBJ2-3, with a possible D match to TRBD2 (5 bases). The CDR3 here is CAISRDAQDTQYF. Written as DNA, the CDR3 is TGTGCCATCTCCCGGGATGCCCAAGATACGCAGTATTTT.